This T cell receptor beta chain emerged from a study of blood T cell repertoires in COVID-19. Study information: There were acute and convalescent COVID-19 samples, and they came from the United States, Italy and Spain.

Germline V gene sequence: CDR1 MNHEY, CDR2 SVGEGT. This CDR3 has 19 residues. V lost 2 bases and J lost 3; bases outside the gene matches: 9. Per the original data handling: Estimates of nucleated cell counts were drawn from the amplification of reference gene primers. Assay used: immunoSEQ multiplex PCR; TCRdb lists only in-frame clones, some missing. That table gives V, J and clone size, and the DNA gave D and trimming. The sample includes fewer than 120,000 clones, about 80% of them seen just once. The clonotype originates from a woman older than 75 with acute or convalescent COVID-19. The genes are TRBV6-2 or TRBV6-3 and TRBJ2-4, with 14 bases fitting TRBD2. The sequencing input was peripheral blood. CDR3 residues: CASSYTRLAGGPGKNIQYF. In DNA, the CDR3 is TGTGCCAGCAGTTACACAAGACTAGCGGGAGGGCCAGGCAAAAACATTCAGTACTTC.